The entry below describes one T cell receptor (beta chain). Its antigen is undetermined. The germline gives CDR1 SGHDT, CDR2 YYEEEE. CDR3 length equals 16 residues. The V gene end was trimmed by 4 bases and the J gene end by 2 bases; junction bases not matched to a gene: 5. Unsorted cryopreserved PBMC were sequenced, averaging around 100,000 T cells per clinical donor. This specimen comes from a study of T cells in tuberculosis. Findings and caveats of the study: GEM motif frequencies gave around 70% accuracy; the GMM repertoire gave roughly 85%.

The method was immunoSEQ multiplex PCR; TCRdb's version includes in-frame clones alone and lacks a portion of them. The sample records under 45,000 clones, around 96% being singletons. Sequencing was carried out using PBMCs. This receptor was obtained from a donor aged 10 to 29 with latent tuberculosis or without tuberculosis infection. The rearrangement uses TRBV5-6 and TRBJ1-3, with 11 bases that match TRBD1. Here the CDR3 reads CASSQGQGVTGNTIYF. CDR3 sequence (DNA): TGTGCCAGCAGCCAGGGACAGGGGGTTACTGGAAACACCATATATTTT.